This T cell receptor beta chain was retrieved from a study of blood T cell repertoires in COVID-19. For the study at large: Sites across the United States, Italy and Spain contributed samples from acute and convalescent COVID-19. Sources were T cells, B-cell-depleted T cells, or PBMCs; the material itself was cDNA or gDNA.

In the original workflow: Using reference gene primer amplification, nucleated cell counts were estimated. Some clones are missing from TCRdb's copy, which holds only in-frame ones; the method was immunoSEQ multiplex PCR. The V and J calls and the clone size are those of that table, but D and trimming were determined from the DNA. The table records 310,000 or so clones, about 90% of them present only once. This TCR derives from a woman in her 30s who had recovered from COVID-19. The sample was peripheral blood.

The CDR3 nucleotides read TGTGCCAGCAGCTACGCCGGGACTTACTACGAGCAGTACTTC. The encoded protein is CASSYAGTYYEQYF. V usage is TRBV28 and J usage is TRBJ2-7; D might be TRBD2 (6 bases). Germline V gene data show CDR1 as MDHEN and CDR2 as SYDVKM. This CDR3 spans 14 amino acids. Trimming stripped 6 bases from V and 3 bases from J, with 15 bases between.